This T cell receptor beta chain is from a study of blood T cell repertoires in COVID-19. The V segment lost 5 bases and the J segment 4 bases; nucleotides outside the gene matches: 7. CDR3 size: 14 residues. Germline V gene sequence: CDR1 LNHDA, CDR2 SQIVND (reference sequence). The protocol was immunoSEQ multiplex PCR, while the TCRdb copy is restricted to in-frame clones and leaves out a portion. In the table there are some 260,000 clones, about four fifths of which are singletons. Sequenced material: peripheral blood. The V and J genes are TRBV19 and TRBJ1-2; 7 bases fit TRBD1. This clonotype was sampled from a woman in her late teens or twenties with acute or convalescent COVID-19. The CDR3 nucleotides are TGTGCCAGTAGTCTACCGGGACAGTCCTATGGCTACACCTTC. This codes for CASSLPGQSYGYTF.